The rows below give T cell receptor beta chains drawn from one sample of a study of blood T cell repertoires in COVID-19. Data came from immunoSEQ multiplex PCR; TCRdb stores just in-frame clones and leaves some out. The sample carries about 220,000 clones, 80% to 90% recorded once. The sequenced material came from peripheral blood. Source of these receptors: a woman aged 45-65 years with acute or convalescent COVID-19. CDR3s include the opening cysteine and the closing phenylalanine or tryptophan.

J | V | CDR3
TRBJ1-2 | TRBV24-1 | CATSDGGDSRYGYTF
TRBJ2-7 | TRBV29-1 | CSVVWEYTYEQYF
TRBJ2-7 | TRBV20-1 | CSAQPGPEQYF
TRBJ1-4 | TRBV21-1 | CASSKNVRGTTNEKLFF
TRBJ1-2 | TRBV6-5 | CASMGRDRALGYTF
TRBJ1-5 | TRBV19 | CATRGGTGGNQPQHF
TRBJ2-7 | TRBV19 | CASGDQREQYF
TRBJ2-2 | TRBV11-2 | CASTARASGGSNTGELFF
TRBJ2-1 | TRBV7-3 | CASSPDRVKQFF
TRBJ2-1 | TRBV21-1 | CASSGEATEVSYNEQFF
TRBJ1-3 | TRBV10-1 | CASNRTGSLLVLNSGNTIYF
TRBJ2-7 | TRBV7-3 | CASSSASVEQYF
TRBJ1-1 | TRBV7-2 | CASSEQGYTEAFF
TRBJ2-7 | TRBV6-5 | CASSYRGRAYEQYF